One TCR beta chain is described in this entry. With 2 bases removed from V and 2 bases from J, the gap between germline ends came to 7 bases. This CDR3 is built from 13 residues. CDR1 and CDR2 from the germline V gene are MNHEY and SVGAGI. These data come from a study of blood T cell repertoires in COVID-19. For the study at large: Acute and convalescent COVID-19 specimens originated in the United States, Italy and Spain. T cells, B-cell-depleted T cells, or PBMCs supplied cDNA or gDNA.

Per the authors' pipeline: Counts of nucleated cells, estimated from reference gene primer amplification, were obtained. Libraries were prepared by immunoSEQ multiplex PCR; TCRdb keeps only in-frame clonotypes and omits some of them. That table gives V, J and clone size, and the DNA gave D and trimming. The profile covers 130,000 to 150,000 clones, with around 81% appearing a single time and about 3% taken by the ten largest. The sample comprised peripheral blood. This receptor was identified in a woman aged 35 to 49 with active or convalescent COVID-19. V is TRBV6-5 and J is TRBJ2-7; perhaps TRBD2 as D (5 bases). CDR3 residues: CASSYSGTYEQYF. The CDR3 DNA reads as TGTGCCAGCAGTTACAGCGGAACCTACGAGCAGTACTTC.